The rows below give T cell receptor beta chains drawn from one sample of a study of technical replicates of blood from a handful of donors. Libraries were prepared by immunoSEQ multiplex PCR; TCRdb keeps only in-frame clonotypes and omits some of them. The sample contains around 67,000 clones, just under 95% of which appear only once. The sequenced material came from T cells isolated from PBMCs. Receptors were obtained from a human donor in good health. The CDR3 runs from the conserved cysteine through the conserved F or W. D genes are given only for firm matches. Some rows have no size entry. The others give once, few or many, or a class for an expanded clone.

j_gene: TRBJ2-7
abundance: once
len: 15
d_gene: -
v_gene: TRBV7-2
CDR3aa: CASSSVGTPTYEQYF
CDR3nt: TGTGCCAGCAGCTCAGTAGGGACTCCTACCTACGAGCAGTACTTC

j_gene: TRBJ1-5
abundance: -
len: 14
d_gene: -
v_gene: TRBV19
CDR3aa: CASKEQGQGQPQHF
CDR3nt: TGTGCCAGTAAGGAGCAGGGGCAAGGTCAGCCCCAGCATTTT

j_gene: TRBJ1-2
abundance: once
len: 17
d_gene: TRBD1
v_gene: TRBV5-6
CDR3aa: CASSYWDRALTEYGYTF
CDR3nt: TGTGCCAGCAGCTACTGGGACAGGGCACTAACTGAGTATGGCTACACCTTC

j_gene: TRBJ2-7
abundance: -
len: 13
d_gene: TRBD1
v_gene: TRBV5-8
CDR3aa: CASQPTGAYEQYF
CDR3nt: TGTGCCAGCCAGCCGACAGGGGCCTACGAGCAGTACTTC

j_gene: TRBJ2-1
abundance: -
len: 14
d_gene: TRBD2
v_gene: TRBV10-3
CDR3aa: CAINPGEGNGEQFF
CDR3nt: TGTGCCATCAATCCGGGGGAGGGGAACGGTGAGCAGTTCTTC

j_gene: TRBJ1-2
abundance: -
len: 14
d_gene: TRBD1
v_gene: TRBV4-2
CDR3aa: CASSQVGQGYGYTF
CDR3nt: TGTGCCAGCAGCCAAGTCGGACAGGGCTATGGCTACACCTTC

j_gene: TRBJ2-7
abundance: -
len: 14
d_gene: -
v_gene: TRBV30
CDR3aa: CAWVPGSAAREQYF
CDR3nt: TGTGCCTGGGTCCCGGGGTCCGCAGCTCGCGAGCAGTACTTC

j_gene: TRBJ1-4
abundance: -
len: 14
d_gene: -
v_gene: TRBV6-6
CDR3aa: CASSYGPGNEKLFF
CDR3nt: TGTGCCAGCAGTTATGGGCCGGGGAATGAAAAACTGTTTTTT

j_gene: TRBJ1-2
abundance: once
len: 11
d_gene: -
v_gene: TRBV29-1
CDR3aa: CSLDRSSGYTF
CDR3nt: TGCAGCCTAGACAGATCGTCTGGCTACACCTTC

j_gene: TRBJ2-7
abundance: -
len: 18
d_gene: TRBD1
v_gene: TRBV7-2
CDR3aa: CASSLRDRGTGASYEQYF
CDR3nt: TGTGCCAGCAGCCTACGGGACAGGGGGACGGGAGCCTCCTACGAGCAGTACTTC

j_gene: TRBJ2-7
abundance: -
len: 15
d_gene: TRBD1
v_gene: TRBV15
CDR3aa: CATSNPGGTGGEQYF
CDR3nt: TGTGCCACCAGCAACCCTGGAGGGACAGGGGGCGAGCAGTACTTC

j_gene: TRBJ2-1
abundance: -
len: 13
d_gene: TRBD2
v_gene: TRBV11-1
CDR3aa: CATQRGSYNEQFF
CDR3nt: TGTGCCACCCAGCGGGGGTCCTACAATGAGCAGTTCTTC

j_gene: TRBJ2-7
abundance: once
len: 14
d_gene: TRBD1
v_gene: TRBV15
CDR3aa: CATSRVLGQNEQYF
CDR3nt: TGTGCCACCAGCAGAGTCCTGGGACAGAATGAGCAGTACTTC

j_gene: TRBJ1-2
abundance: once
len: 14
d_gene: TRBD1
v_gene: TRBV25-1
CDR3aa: CASSERDSGYGYTF
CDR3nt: TGTGCCAGCAGTGAAAGGGACAGTGGGTATGGCTACACCTTC

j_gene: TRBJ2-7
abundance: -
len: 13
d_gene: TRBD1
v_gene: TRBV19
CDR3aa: CASNRQGFNEQYF
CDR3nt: TGTGCCAGTAATAGACAGGGTTTCAACGAGCAGTACTTC

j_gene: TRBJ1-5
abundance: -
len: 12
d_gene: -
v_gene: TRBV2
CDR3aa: CASTHGGQPQHF
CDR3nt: TGTGCCAGCACCCACGGCGGGCAGCCCCAGCATTTT

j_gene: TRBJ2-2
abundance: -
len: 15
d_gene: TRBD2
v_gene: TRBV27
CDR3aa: CASSLIGGTSGELFF
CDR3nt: TGTGCCAGCAGTTTAATTGGGGGGACTAGCGGGGAGCTGTTTTTT

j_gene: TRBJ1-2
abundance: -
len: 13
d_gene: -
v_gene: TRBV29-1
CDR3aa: CSVPNDRDYGYTF
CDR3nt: TGCAGCGTTCCAAACGACAGAGACTATGGCTACACCTTC

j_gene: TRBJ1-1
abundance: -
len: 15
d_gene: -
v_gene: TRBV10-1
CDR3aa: CASSSTLTGRTEAFF
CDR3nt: TGCGCCAGCAGCTCTACTTTGACAGGTCGGACTGAAGCTTTCTTT

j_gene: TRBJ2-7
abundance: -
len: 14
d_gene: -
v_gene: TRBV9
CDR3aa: CASSAQGGFYEQYF
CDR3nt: TGTGCCAGCAGCGCTCAGGGGGGATTCTACGAGCAGTACTTC

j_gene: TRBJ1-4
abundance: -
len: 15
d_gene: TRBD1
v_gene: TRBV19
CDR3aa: CASSSDRGFNEKLFF
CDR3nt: TGTGCCAGTAGTTCCGACAGGGGATTTAATGAAAAACTGTTTTTT